This TCR beta chain originates from a study of cytomegalovirus exposure and HLA in healthy donors. Donors were drawn from the approximately 120-subject validation cohort, separate from the approximately 620-subject first cohort. CDR1 is MDHEN, CDR2 SYDVKM, per germline. The CDR3 is 13 residues long. Trimming removed 5 bases at V and 2 bases at J, with 10 bases between. This clone has only a few counts. Its antigen remains unknown. The sample carries other DNA sequences with the same CDR3. TCRdb keeps only in-frame clones here, not all; method: immunoSEQ multiplex PCR. This table holds 350,000 or so clones, 80% to 90% found once. Study-level results: Most TCRs appeared rarely, but some public TCRs recurred in many donors. Cytomegalovirus status, reportedly, was diagnosed with high specificity and sensitivity by the classifier. 164 TCR beta chains were listed as cytomegalovirus-associated.

The chain recombines TRBV28 with TRBJ2-7; D is perhaps TRBD1 (6 bases). Input material: PBMCs. The clonotype originates from a young woman in good health and CMV-seronegative. CDR3 DNA: TGTGCCAGCAGTCCCCCAGGGGCCTACGAGCAGTACTTC. Amino acid sequence: CASSPPGAYEQYF. Supplemented by reference TRBV28 and TRBJ2-7, the full variable domain reads DVKVTQSSRYLVKRTGEKVFLECVQDMDHENMFWYRQDPGLGLRLIYFSYDVKMKEKGDIPEGYSVSREKKERFSLILESASTNQTSMYLCASSPPGAYEQYFGPGTRLTVT.